A selection of T cell receptor beta chains follows, all from one sample in a study of cytomegalovirus exposure and HLA in healthy donors. Clones were read by immunoSEQ multiplex PCR, and TCRdb kept only the in-frame ones, dropping some. Of under 150,000 clones listed, around 77% are singletons. Sequenced: PBMCs. The source of these receptors is a woman aged 25 to 39 in good health and CMV-seropositive. The CDR3 runs from the conserved cysteine through the conserved F or W. D genes are given only for firm matches. A clone size is listed for some rows: how often the clone was seen (once, few, many), or a class if it is expanded.

V gene: TRBV9; D gene: -; clone size: -; CDR3 length: 15; J gene: TRBJ1-2; CDR3 protein: CASSVAAGINYGYTF; CDR3 DNA: TGTGCCAGCAGCGTAGCGGCAGGGATTAACTATGGCTACACCTTC
V gene: TRBV5-1; D gene: TRBD2; clone size: -; CDR3 length: 15; J gene: TRBJ2-7; CDR3 protein: CASSPTSGVRYEQYF; CDR3 DNA: TGCGCCAGCAGCCCGACTAGCGGGGTCCGGTACGAGCAGTACTTC
V gene: TRBV12-5; D gene: -; clone size: few; CDR3 length: 13; J gene: TRBJ1-1; CDR3 protein: CASGQGLNTEAFF; CDR3 DNA: TGTGCTAGTGGGCAGGGGTTGAACACTGAAGCTTTCTTT
V gene: TRBV1; D gene: -; clone size: -; CDR3 length: 15; J gene: TRBJ1-5; CDR3 protein: CTSSPSPGTNQPQHF; CDR3 DNA: TGCACCAGCAGCCCCTCCCCGGGTACCAATCAGCCCCAGCATTTT
V gene: TRBV2; D gene: -; clone size: -; CDR3 length: 13; J gene: TRBJ2-2; CDR3 protein: CASSWASAGELFF; CDR3 DNA: TGTGCCAGCAGCTGGGCCTCGGCCGGGGAGCTGTTTTTT
V gene: TRBV28; D gene: TRBD1; clone size: once; CDR3 length: 14; J gene: TRBJ1-2; CDR3 protein: CASRRTGDNYGYTF; CDR3 DNA: TGTGCCAGCAGGCGAACAGGGGATAACTATGGCTACACCTTC
V gene: TRBV7-3; D gene: TRBD1; clone size: -; CDR3 length: 14; J gene: TRBJ1-1; CDR3 protein: CASSTQGADTEAFF; CDR3 DNA: TGTGCCAGCAGCACGCAGGGGGCCGACACTGAAGCTTTCTTT
V gene: TRBV15; D gene: -; clone size: few; CDR3 length: 14; J gene: TRBJ2-1; CDR3 protein: CATSRDRSSDEQFF; CDR3 DNA: TGTGCCACCAGCAGAGATCGGTCTAGCGATGAGCAGTTCTTC
V gene: TRBV19; D gene: TRBD1; clone size: -; CDR3 length: 14; J gene: TRBJ2-7; CDR3 protein: CASSSSGGSYEQYF; CDR3 DNA: TGTGCCAGTAGTTCGTCAGGGGGCTCCTACGAGCAGTACTTC
V gene: TRBV5-1; D gene: -; clone size: -; CDR3 length: 13; J gene: TRBJ2-7; CDR3 protein: CASSKGLSYEQYF; CDR3 DNA: TGCGCCAGCAGCAAGGGGTTGTCCTACGAGCAGTACTTC
V gene: TRBV15; D gene: TRBD2; clone size: few; CDR3 length: 15; J gene: TRBJ2-2; CDR3 protein: CATSVQTSGGGELFF; CDR3 DNA: TGTGCCACCAGCGTTCAGACTAGCGGGGGCGGGGAGCTGTTTTTT
V gene: TRBV19; D gene: TRBD1; clone size: -; CDR3 length: 14; J gene: TRBJ2-6; CDR3 protein: CASRLWDRENVLTF; CDR3 DNA: TGTGCCAGTAGACTGTGGGACAGGGAAAACGTCCTGACTTTC
V gene: TRBV6-1; D gene: TRBD1; clone size: few; CDR3 length: 16; J gene: TRBJ1-2; CDR3 protein: CASSAIWTGSSYGYTF; CDR3 DNA: TGTGCCAGCAGTGCTATTTGGACAGGTTCTAGCTATGGCTACACCTTC
V gene: TRBV9; D gene: TRBD1; clone size: -; CDR3 length: 13; J gene: TRBJ2-7; CDR3 protein: CASSGQGVVEQYF; CDR3 DNA: TGTGCCAGCTCCGGACAGGGGGTGGTCGAGCAGTACTTC
V gene: TRBV7-8; D gene: -; clone size: -; CDR3 length: 17; J gene: TRBJ2-2; CDR3 protein: CASSLGPGRLLTGELFF; CDR3 DNA: TGTGCCAGCAGCTTAGGACCTGGTCGGCTCCTAACCGGGGAGCTGTTCTTT
V gene: TRBV11-3; D gene: TRBD2; clone size: -; CDR3 length: 14; J gene: TRBJ2-7; CDR3 protein: CASSSSGGAYEQYF; CDR3 DNA: TGTGCCAGCAGCAGTAGCGGGGGGGCCTACGAGCAGTACTTC
V gene: TRBV20-1; D gene: -; clone size: few; CDR3 length: 11; J gene: TRBJ2-7; CDR3 protein: CSARDRGEQYF; CDR3 DNA: TGCAGTGCTAGAGACAGGGGCGAGCAGTACTTC
V gene: TRBV2; D gene: TRBD1; clone size: -; CDR3 length: 15; J gene: TRBJ1-6; CDR3 protein: CASSYTGGRNSPLHF; CDR3 DNA: TGTGCCAGCAGTTACACAGGGGGCAGGAATTCACCCCTCCACTTT
V gene: TRBV10-3; D gene: -; clone size: -; CDR3 length: 12; J gene: TRBJ2-7; CDR3 protein: CAISERAYEQYF; CDR3 DNA: TGTGCCATCAGTGAACGGGCCTACGAGCAGTACTTC
V gene: TRBV10-3; D gene: -; clone size: -; CDR3 length: 13; J gene: TRBJ1-6; CDR3 protein: CAISEGQNSPLHF; CDR3 DNA: TGTGCCATCAGTGAAGGACAGAATTCACCCCTCCACTTT
V gene: TRBV6-5; D gene: TRBD1; clone size: -; CDR3 length: 15; J gene: TRBJ1-1; CDR3 protein: CASNGGDRMNTEAFF; CDR3 DNA: TGTGCCAGCAATGGAGGGGACAGGATGAACACTGAAGCTTTCTTT
V gene: TRBV6-6; D gene: -; clone size: -; CDR3 length: 15; J gene: TRBJ1-1; CDR3 protein: CASSYSGAWKNEAFF; CDR3 DNA: TGTGCCAGCAGTTACTCGGGGGCGTGGAAGAATGAAGCTTTCTTT
V gene: TRBV27; D gene: -; clone size: once; CDR3 length: 15; J gene: TRBJ2-2; CDR3 protein: CASSLSRGNTGELFF; CDR3 DNA: TGTGCCAGCAGTTTATCAAGGGGGAACACCGGGGAGCTGTTTTTT
V gene: TRBV15; D gene: -; clone size: -; CDR3 length: 16; J gene: TRBJ1-5; CDR3 protein: CATSRARQDGSQPQHF; CDR3 DNA: TGTGCCACCAGCAGAGCGCGGCAAGATGGGAGTCAGCCCCAGCATTTT
V gene: TRBV18; D gene: -; clone size: -; CDR3 length: 14; J gene: TRBJ1-1; CDR3 protein: CASRRNSGTEEAFF; CDR3 DNA: TGTGCCAGCCGACGCAATAGCGGAACCGAGGAAGCTTTCTTT
V gene: TRBV6-5; D gene: -; clone size: -; CDR3 length: 14; J gene: TRBJ2-7; CDR3 protein: CASSYSTRVYEQYF; CDR3 DNA: TGTGCCAGCAGTTACTCGACCAGGGTCTACGAGCAGTACTTC
V gene: TRBV18; D gene: -; clone size: -; CDR3 length: 17; J gene: TRBJ2-3; CDR3 protein: CASSGFSQLGGTDTQYF; CDR3 DNA: TGTGCCAGCTCTGGGTTCTCGCAGCTGGGAGGCACAGATACGCAGTATTTT
V gene: TRBV7-8; D gene: TRBD2; clone size: -; CDR3 length: 13; J gene: TRBJ2-3; CDR3 protein: CAARLAGLDTQYF; CDR3 DNA: TGTGCCGCGCGACTAGCGGGGCTTGATACGCAGTATTTT
V gene: TRBV11-3; D gene: -; clone size: -; CDR3 length: 14; J gene: TRBJ2-7; CDR3 protein: CASSLVGASYEQYF; CDR3 DNA: TGTGCCAGCAGCTTAGTTGGGGCCTCCTACGAGCAGTACTTC
V gene: TRBV19; D gene: TRBD2; clone size: -; CDR3 length: 19; J gene: TRBJ2-4; CDR3 protein: CASSMYLAGGYLAKNIQYF; CDR3 DNA: TGTGCCAGTAGTATGTATCTAGCGGGGGGCTATCTAGCCAAAAACATTCAGTACTTC
V gene: TRBV5-4; D gene: -; clone size: -; CDR3 length: 13; J gene: TRBJ1-1; CDR3 protein: CASSYSPGAEAFF; CDR3 DNA: TGTGCCAGCAGCTACTCCCCCGGGGCTGAAGCTTTCTTT
V gene: TRBV7-7; D gene: TRBD2; clone size: -; CDR3 length: 14; J gene: TRBJ2-1; CDR3 protein: CASSLELAANEQFF; CDR3 DNA: TGTGCTAGCAGCTTAGAACTAGCGGCCAATGAGCAGTTCTTC
V gene: TRBV7-9; D gene: TRBD1; clone size: -; CDR3 length: 14; J gene: TRBJ1-2; CDR3 protein: CASSLAGGYYGYTF; CDR3 DNA: TGTGCCAGCAGCTTGGCAGGGGGATACTATGGCTACACCTTC
V gene: TRBV30; D gene: -; clone size: -; CDR3 length: 14; J gene: TRBJ1-4; CDR3 protein: CASTKEGNGEKLFF; CDR3 DNA: TGTGCCTCTACAAAGGAGGGGAACGGTGAAAAACTGTTTTTT
V gene: TRBV4-1; D gene: TRBD2; clone size: -; CDR3 length: 16; J gene: TRBJ2-7; CDR3 protein: CASSQPTSGVSYEQYF; CDR3 DNA: TGCGCCAGCAGCCAACCGACTAGCGGGGTCTCCTACGAGCAGTACTTC
V gene: TRBV6-5; D gene: -; clone size: -; CDR3 length: 16; J gene: TRBJ2-7; CDR3 protein: CASSYKGSVTSYEQYF; CDR3 DNA: TGTGCCAGCAGTTATAAGGGTAGCGTGACGTCCTACGAGCAGTACTTC
V gene: TRBV5-4; D gene: -; clone size: -; CDR3 length: 13; J gene: TRBJ1-2; CDR3 protein: CASSLSRTDGYTF; CDR3 DNA: TGTGCCAGCAGCCTTTCACGGACAGATGGCTACACCTTC
V gene: TRBV7-6; D gene: -; clone size: -; CDR3 length: 14; J gene: TRBJ1-2; CDR3 protein: CASSLGSQSNGYTF; CDR3 DNA: TGTGCCAGCAGCTTAGGTAGCCAATCCAATGGCTACACCTTC